Shown below are 14 T cell receptor beta chains from a single sample sequenced in a study of human versus mouse CDR3 diversity and MHC coevolution. Produced via immunoSEQ multiplex PCR; TCRdb's table is partial and in-frame only. Of some 60,000 clones in the sample, around 94% were seen once. The material sequenced was naive CD4+ T cells from blood. Documented subset: CD45RO-negative CD62L-positive naive CD4 T cells. The origin of the receptors is a person in their sixties or seventies in good health.

This clone showed up just once. The chain couples TRBV6-5 to TRBJ1-1, with D perhaps matching TRBD1 (5 bases). With 7 bases removed from V and 4 bases from J, the gap between germline ends came to 19 bases. Germline values: CDR1 MNHEY, CDR2 SVGAGI. The CDR3 covers 15 residues. The DNA of the CDR3 is TGTGCCAGCACCGATGGGGGGAAGCGGGCCACTGAAGCTTTCTTT. Amino acids: CASTDGGKRATEAFF.

The gene calls are TRBV7-2 and TRBJ1-5, with D unclear. Germline V gene sequence: CDR1 SGHTA, CDR2 FQGNSA. The ends were cut back, 5 bases at V and 6 bases at J, with 14 bases in the middle. This CDR3 region has 14 residues. The CDR3, as DNA: TGTGCCAGCAGCACTATGGTGGGAGGTCAGCCCCAGCATTTT. As protein: CASSTMVGGQPQHF.

The chain is built from TRBV27 and TRBJ2-7; D possibly corresponds to TRBD2 (5 bases). The germline V gene has CDR1 MNHEY and CDR2 SMNVEV (reference sequence). CDR3 length: 15 residues. Trimming removed 3 bases at V and 5 bases at J, with 17 bases between. The CDR3 sequence is CASSFSGRTAHEQYF. Written as DNA, the CDR3 is TGTGCCAGCAGTTTCTCTGGGCGGACTGCTCACGAGCAGTACTTC.

This chain links TRBV19 with TRBJ2-1; D gene uncertain. The CDR3 is made up of 17 amino acids. The V and J ends lost 6 bases and 3 bases respectively, with 21 bases between them. The V gene's germline CDR1 is LNHDA and CDR2 SQIVND (reference sequence). CDR3 sequence (DNA): TGTGCCAGTAGCCCCCCGAGTACCTCTGCCCTCTACAATGAGCAGTTCTTC. This translates into CASSPPSTSALYNEQFF.

The chain uses TRBV5-6 and TRBJ2-1, with TRBD2 matching over 13 bases. Looked up from germline, CDR1 is SGHDT and CDR2 is YYEEEE. The CDR3 extends over 15 amino acids. V gave up 4 bases and J gave up 4 bases; unmatched junction bases: 2. The CDR3 nucleotides read TGTGCCAGCAGCACGGGACTAGCGGGATACAATGAGCAGTTCTTC. Its protein product is CASSTGLAGYNEQFF.

The chain carries TRBV9 and TRBJ1-1; D is unclear. The germline V gene has CDR1 SGDLS and CDR2 YYNGEE. V lost 0 bases to trimming and J lost 5 bases, with 20 bases between them. CDR3 length: 17 residues. The CDR3 DNA is TGTGCCAGCAGCGTAGGAGAGGGTTTAAAGTTTGGGACTGAAGCTTTCTTT. Its protein product is CASSVGEGLKFGTEAFF.

In this sample, this clone turned up once. V usage is TRBV18 and J usage is TRBJ1-3; unclear D gene. V was cut by 2 bases and J by 1 base, with 15 bases left in between. Germline V CDR1 and CDR2: KGHSH, LQKENI. This CDR3 comprises 17 residues. The CDR3 coding sequence is TGTGCCAGCTCACCAGCGAGGGCCGGCGGGTCTGGAAACACCATATATTTT. Its translation: CASSPARAGGSGNTIYF.

V gene TRBV9 combines with J gene TRBJ2-2; D uncertain. Germline V gives CDR1 SGDLS, CDR2 YYNGEE. The CDR3 contains 15 residues. Trimming stripped 4 bases from V and 0 bases from J, with 10 bases between. CDR3 amino acids: CASSRGSPNTGELFF. The CDR3 nucleotides read TGTGCCAGCAGCCGCGGAAGCCCGAACACCGGGGAGCTGTTTTTT.

The chain uses TRBV10-3 and TRBJ2-7, with 8 bases matching TRBD2. In germline, CDR1 is ENHRY, CDR2 SYGVKD. This CDR3 has 14 residues. V was pared by 6 bases and J by 3 bases, with 7 bases of the junction left unmatched. CDR3 sequence (DNA): TGTGCCATCAGCCCTCGGGAGGGAAACTACGAGCAGTACTTC. Translated, it gives CAISPREGNYEQYF.

V is TRBV6-5 and J is TRBJ2-3; D not certain. V lost 0 bases to trimming and J lost 4 bases, with 14 bases between them. Germline CDR1 and CDR2: MNHEY and SVGAGI. The length of the CDR3 is 16 residues. CDR3 bases: TGTGCCAGCAGTTACTCCGGCAATTTAGGAGCAGATACGCAGTATTTT. It encodes CASSYSGNLGADTQYF.

This clone was found once. The CDR3: CASSVGASKDEKLFF. As DNA, the CDR3 is TGTGCCAGCAGCGTAGGCGCTAGTAAGGATGAAAAACTGTTTTTT. The gene calls are TRBV9 and TRBJ1-4; D gene ambiguous. V was shortened by 0 bases and J by 6 bases, with 12 bases between the two germline ends. The CDR3 has 15 residues. Germline V gene sequence: CDR1 SGDLS, CDR2 YYNGEE.

This chain links TRBV5-1 with TRBJ2-5, with D possibly matching TRBD1 (5 bases). This CDR3 region has 14 residues. Germline-derived CDR1 and CDR2 are SGHRS and YFSETQ. V was shortened by 0 bases and J by 5 bases, with 11 bases between the two germline ends. The CDR3 sequence: CASSLEQGAETQYF. CDR3 sequence (DNA): TGCGCCAGCAGCTTGGAGCAAGGGGCGGAGACCCAGTACTTC.

The V call is TRBV10-2, the J call TRBJ2-2; the D is unclear. The germline gives CDR1 WSHSY, CDR2 SAAADI. V dropped 0 bases and J dropped 1 base, with 9 bases sitting between them. The CDR3 has 16 residues. The CDR3 is CASSESRPGNTGELFF. The CDR3 region has the DNA TGCGCCAGCAGTGAGTCGCGCCCAGGGAACACCGGGGAGCTGTTTTTT.

The chain uses TRBV7-3 and TRBJ2-1, with 12 bases lining up with TRBD2. The CDR3 length is 15 residues. V gave up 5 bases and J gave up 6 bases; unmatched junction bases: 5. Germline loops: CDR1 SGHTA, CDR2 FQGTGA. The DNA of the CDR3 is TGTGCCAGCAGCCCAGGACTAGCGGGGACCAATGAGCAGTTCTTC. It is translated as CASSPGLAGTNEQFF.